Sequencing of this T cell receptor (beta chain) was carried out in a study of blood T cell repertoires in COVID-19. For the study at large: Collection of acute and convalescent COVID-19 samples took place in the United States, Italy and Spain. The cDNA or gDNA used as material had been derived from T cells, B-cell-depleted T cells, or PBMCs.

TCRdb keeps only in-frame clones here, not all; method: immunoSEQ multiplex PCR. The sample contains tens of thousands of clones, about nine tenths of which appear only once. In germline, CDR1 is SGHTA, CDR2 FQGNSA. This CDR3 has 14 residues. V trimming: 5 bases; J trimming: 4 bases; junction bases outside the gene matches: 6. Patients in Seattle were enrolled during active infection, then followed longitudinally. The origin of this receptor is a man aged 60 to 69 with COVID-19, enrolled during active disease. The V and J genes are TRBV7-2 and TRBJ1-2; TRBD1 matches 8 bases. Sequenced input: peripheral blood. The CDR3 DNA follows: TGTGCCAGCAGCGCGACAGGGGAAGCCTATGGCTACACCTTC. As protein: CASSATGEAYGYTF.